This entry concerns a single T cell receptor beta chain. Clones were sequenced by immunoSEQ multiplex PCR, and TCRdb holds only the in-frame ones, with some missing. The data contain approximately 460,000 clones, about 89% of them seen just once; the ten biggest clones take up 1.5% to 2%. The record originates from a study of Ad26.COV2.S vaccination and SARS-CoV-2 variants. Documented treatment: 15 to 20 received Ad26.COV2.S at low or high dose, single or two shots; five or six received placebo; per-sample allocation not given. Sampling took place 63 days after the first vaccine or placebo injection. Looked up from germline, CDR1 is LNHDA and CDR2 is SQIVND (reference sequence). The V segment lost 5 bases and the J segment 10 bases; nucleotides outside the gene matches: 7. This CDR3 comprises 13 residues.

The gene calls are TRBV19 and TRBJ2-1, with 8 bases that match TRBD2. This sequence was found in a person aged 18-60 years who received the Ad26.COV2.S COVID-19 vaccine or a placebo. The sample here was peripheral blood, taken in a trial of Ad26.COV2.S vaccine versus placebo. The CDR3 nucleotides are TGTGCCAGTAGTCGGAGCGGGAGAGGCGAGCAGTTCTTC. Translated: CASSRSGRGEQFF.